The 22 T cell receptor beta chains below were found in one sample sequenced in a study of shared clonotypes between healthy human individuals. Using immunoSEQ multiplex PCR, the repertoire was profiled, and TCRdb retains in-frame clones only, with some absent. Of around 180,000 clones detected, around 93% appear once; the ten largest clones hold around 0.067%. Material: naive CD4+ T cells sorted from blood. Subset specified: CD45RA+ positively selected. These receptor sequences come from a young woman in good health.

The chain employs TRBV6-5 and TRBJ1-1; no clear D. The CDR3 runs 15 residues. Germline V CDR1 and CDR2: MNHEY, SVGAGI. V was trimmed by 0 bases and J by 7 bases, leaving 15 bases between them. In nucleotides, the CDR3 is TGTGCCAGCAGTTACTCGAGTGGCGGAGGAAATGAAGCTTTCTTT. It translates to CASSYSSGGGNEAFF.

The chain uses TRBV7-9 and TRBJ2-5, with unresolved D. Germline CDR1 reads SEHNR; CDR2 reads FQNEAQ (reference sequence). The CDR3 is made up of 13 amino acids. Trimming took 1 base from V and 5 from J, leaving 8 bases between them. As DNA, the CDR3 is TGTGCCAGCAGCTTAGAAGGGTTGGAGACCCAGTACTTC. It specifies CASSLEGLETQYF.

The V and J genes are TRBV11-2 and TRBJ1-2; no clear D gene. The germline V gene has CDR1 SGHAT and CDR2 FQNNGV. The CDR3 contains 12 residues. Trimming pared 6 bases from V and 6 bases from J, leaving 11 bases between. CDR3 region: CASRAGEDGYTF. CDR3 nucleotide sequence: TGTGCCAGCAGGGCCGGGGAGGATGGCTACACCTTC.

In nucleotides, the CDR3 is TGTGCCAGTAGTATAGACCCGGCGGGCTACGAGCAGTACTTC. This gives the protein CASSIDPAGYEQYF. The chain carries TRBV19 and TRBJ2-7; weak D call: TRBD2 (5 bases). Trimming removed 0 bases at V and 3 bases at J, with 9 bases between. Germline lookup yields CDR1 LNHDA and CDR2 SQIVND (reference sequence). This CDR3 is built from 14 residues.

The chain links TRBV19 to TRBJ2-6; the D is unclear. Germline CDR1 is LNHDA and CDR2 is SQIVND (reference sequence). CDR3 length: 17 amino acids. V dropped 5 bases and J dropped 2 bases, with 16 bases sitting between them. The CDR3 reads CASSPPLGKAGANVLTF. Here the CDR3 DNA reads TGTGCCAGTAGTCCACCTTTGGGTAAGGCTGGGGCCAACGTCCTGACTTTC.

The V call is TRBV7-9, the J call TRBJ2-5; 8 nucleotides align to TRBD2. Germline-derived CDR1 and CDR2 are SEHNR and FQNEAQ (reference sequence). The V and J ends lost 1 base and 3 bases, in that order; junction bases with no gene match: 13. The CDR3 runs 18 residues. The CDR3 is CASSLGSSLADKEETQYF. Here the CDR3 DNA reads TGTGCCAGCAGCTTAGGATCTTCACTAGCGGACAAAGAAGAGACCCAGTACTTC. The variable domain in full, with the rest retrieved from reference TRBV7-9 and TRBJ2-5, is DTGVSQNPRHKITKRGQNVTFRCDPISEHNRLYWYRQTLGQGPEFLTYFQNEAQLEKSRLLSDRFSAERPKGSFSTLEIQRTEQGDSAMYLCASSLGSSLADKEETQYFGPGTRLLVL.

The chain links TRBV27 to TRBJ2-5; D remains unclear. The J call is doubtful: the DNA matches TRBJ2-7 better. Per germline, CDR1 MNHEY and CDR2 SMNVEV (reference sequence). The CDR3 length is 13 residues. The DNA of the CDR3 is TGTGCCAGCAGTCCCAACCGCTTCGACGAGCAGTACTTC. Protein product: CASSPNRFDEQYF.

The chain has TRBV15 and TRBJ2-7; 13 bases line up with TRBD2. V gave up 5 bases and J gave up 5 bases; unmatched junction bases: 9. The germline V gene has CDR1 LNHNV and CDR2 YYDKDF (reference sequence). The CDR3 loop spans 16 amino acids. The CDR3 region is CATSPGLAGLYNEQYF. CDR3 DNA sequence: TGTGCCACCAGCCCGGGACTAGCGGGACTTTACAACGAGCAGTACTTC.

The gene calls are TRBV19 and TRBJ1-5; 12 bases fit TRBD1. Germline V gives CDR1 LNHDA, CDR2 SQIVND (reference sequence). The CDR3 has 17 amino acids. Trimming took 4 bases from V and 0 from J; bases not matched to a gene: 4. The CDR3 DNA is TGTGCCAGTAGTAGGGGACAGGGGGCCTATAGCAATCAGCCCCAGCATTTT. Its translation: CASSRGQGAYSNQPQHF. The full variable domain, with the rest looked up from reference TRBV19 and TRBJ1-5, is DGGITQSPKYLFRKEGQNVTLSCEQNLNHDAMYWYRQDPGQGLRLIYYSQIVNDFQKGDIAEGYSVSREKKESFPLTVTSAQKNPTAFYLCASSRGQGAYSNQPQHFGDGTRLSIL.

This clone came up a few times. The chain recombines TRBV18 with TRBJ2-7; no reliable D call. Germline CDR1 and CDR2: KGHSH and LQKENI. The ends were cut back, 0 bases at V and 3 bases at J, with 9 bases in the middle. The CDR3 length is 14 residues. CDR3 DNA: TGTGCCAGCTCACCACCGGGCAGAGACTACGAGCAGTACTTC. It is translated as CASSPPGRDYEQYF.

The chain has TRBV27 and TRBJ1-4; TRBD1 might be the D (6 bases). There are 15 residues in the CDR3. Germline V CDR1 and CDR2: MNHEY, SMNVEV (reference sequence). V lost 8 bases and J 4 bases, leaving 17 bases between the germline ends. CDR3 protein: CASRSWGRGNEKLFF. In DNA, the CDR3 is TGTGCCAGCCGATCGTGGGGGCGGGGTAATGAAAAACTGTTTTTT. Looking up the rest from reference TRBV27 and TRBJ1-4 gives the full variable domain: EAQVTQNPRYLITVTGKKLTVTCSQNMNHEYMSWYRQDPGLGLRQIYYSMNVEVTDKGDVPEGYKVSRKEKRNFPLILESPSPNQTSLYFCASRSWGRGNEKLFFGSGTQLSVL.

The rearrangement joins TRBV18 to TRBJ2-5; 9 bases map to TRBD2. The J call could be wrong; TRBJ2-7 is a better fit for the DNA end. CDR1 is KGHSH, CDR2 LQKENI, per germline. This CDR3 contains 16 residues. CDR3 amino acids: CASSPRGVAGAHEQYF. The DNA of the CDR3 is TGTGCCAGCTCACCAAGGGGGGTAGCGGGAGCCCACGAGCAGTACTTC.

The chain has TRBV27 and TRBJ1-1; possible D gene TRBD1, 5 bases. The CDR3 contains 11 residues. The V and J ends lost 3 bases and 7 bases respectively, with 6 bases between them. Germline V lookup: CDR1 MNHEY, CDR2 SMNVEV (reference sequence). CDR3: CASSFDSEAFF. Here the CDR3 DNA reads TGTGCCAGCAGTTTCGACAGTGAAGCTTTCTTT.

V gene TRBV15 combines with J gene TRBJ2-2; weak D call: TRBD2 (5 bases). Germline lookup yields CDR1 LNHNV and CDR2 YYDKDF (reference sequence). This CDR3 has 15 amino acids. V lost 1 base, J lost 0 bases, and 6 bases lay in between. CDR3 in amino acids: CATSRVRANTGELFF. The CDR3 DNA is TGTGCCACCAGCAGAGTGCGGGCGAACACCGGGGAGCTGTTTTTT.

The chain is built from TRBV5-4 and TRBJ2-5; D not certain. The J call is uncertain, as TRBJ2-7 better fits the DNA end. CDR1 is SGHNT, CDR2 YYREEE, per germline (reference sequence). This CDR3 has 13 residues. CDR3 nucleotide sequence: TGTGCCAGCAGCTCGGACCGGTACCACGAGCAGTACTTC. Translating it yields CASSSDRYHEQYF.

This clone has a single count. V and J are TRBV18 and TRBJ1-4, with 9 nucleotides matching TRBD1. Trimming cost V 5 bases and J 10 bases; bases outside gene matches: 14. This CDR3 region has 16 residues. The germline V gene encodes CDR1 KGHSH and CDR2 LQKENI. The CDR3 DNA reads TGTGCCAGCTCATCGGAACAGGGGGCCGTTGATGGAAAACTGTTTTTT. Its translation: CASSSEQGAVDGKLFF.

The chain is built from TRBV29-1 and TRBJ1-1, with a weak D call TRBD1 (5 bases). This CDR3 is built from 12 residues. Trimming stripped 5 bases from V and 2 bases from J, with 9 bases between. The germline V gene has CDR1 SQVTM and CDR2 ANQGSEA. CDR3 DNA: TGCAGCGTTATGACAGACAACACTGAAGCTTTCTTT. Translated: CSVMTDNTEAFF.

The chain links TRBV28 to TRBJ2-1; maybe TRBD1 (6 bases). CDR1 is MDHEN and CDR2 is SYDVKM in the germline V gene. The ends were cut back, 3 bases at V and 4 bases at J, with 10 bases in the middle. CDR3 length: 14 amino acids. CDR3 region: CASSLETGYNEQFF. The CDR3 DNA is TGTGCCAGCAGTTTGGAAACAGGGTACAATGAGCAGTTCTTC.

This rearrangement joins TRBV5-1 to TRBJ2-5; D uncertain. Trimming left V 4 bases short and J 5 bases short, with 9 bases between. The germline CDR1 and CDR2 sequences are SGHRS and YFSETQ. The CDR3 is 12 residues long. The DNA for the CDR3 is TGCGCCAGCAGCGCCTCACCGGAGACCCAGTACTTC. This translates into CASSASPETQYF.

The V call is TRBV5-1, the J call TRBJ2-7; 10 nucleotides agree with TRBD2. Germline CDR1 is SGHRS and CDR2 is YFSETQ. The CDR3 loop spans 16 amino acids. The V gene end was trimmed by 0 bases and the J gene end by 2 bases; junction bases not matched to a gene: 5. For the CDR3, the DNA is TGCGCCAGCAGCTTGGTAAGCGGGAGGGCCGCCTACGAGCAGTACTTC. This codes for CASSLVSGRAAYEQYF.

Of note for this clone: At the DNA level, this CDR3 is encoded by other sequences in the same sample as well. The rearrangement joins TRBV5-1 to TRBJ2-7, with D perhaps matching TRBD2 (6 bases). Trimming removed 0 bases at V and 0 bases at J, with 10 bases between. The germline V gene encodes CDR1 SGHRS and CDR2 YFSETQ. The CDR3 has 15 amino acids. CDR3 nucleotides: TGCGCCAGCAGCTTGGTCGCGGGGAGCTCCTACGAGCAGTACTTC. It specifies CASSLVAGSSYEQYF.

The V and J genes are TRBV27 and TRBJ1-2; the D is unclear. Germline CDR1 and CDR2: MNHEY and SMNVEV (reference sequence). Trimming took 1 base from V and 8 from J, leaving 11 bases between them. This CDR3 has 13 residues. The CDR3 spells CASSLFVDRGYTF. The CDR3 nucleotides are TGTGCCAGCAGTTTATTTGTAGATAGGGGCTACACCTTC.